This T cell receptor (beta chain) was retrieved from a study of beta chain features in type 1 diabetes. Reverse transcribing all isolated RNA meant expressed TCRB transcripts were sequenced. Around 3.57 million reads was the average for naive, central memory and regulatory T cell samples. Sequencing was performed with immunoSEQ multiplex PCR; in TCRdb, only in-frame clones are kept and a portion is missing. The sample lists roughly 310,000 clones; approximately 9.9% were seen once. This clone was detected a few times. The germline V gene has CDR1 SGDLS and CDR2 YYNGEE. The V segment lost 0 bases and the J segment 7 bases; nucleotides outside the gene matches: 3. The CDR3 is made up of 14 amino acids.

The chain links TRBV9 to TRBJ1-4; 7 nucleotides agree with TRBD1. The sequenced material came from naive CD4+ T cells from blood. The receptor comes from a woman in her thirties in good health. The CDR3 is CASSVGQGGEKLFF. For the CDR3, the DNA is TGTGCCAGCAGCGTAGGACAGGGAGGTGAAAAACTGTTTTTT.